These 27 T cell receptor beta chains came from one sample sequenced in a study of blood T cell repertoires in COVID-19. Some clones are missing from TCRdb's copy, which holds only in-frame ones; the method was immunoSEQ multiplex PCR. The table shows under 400,000 clones, with approximately 89% occurring only once. Sequencing was carried out using peripheral blood. Receptor source: a woman aged 25 to 39 with COVID-19, enrolled during active disease.

The chain is built from TRBV19 and TRBJ2-3, with 10 bases identical to TRBD2. This CDR3 is built from 15 residues. The V segment lost 6 bases and the J segment 2 bases; nucleotides outside the gene matches: 5. Looked up from germline, CDR1 is LNHDA and CDR2 is SQIVND (reference sequence). The CDR3 coding sequence is TGTGCCAGTAGAAGACTAGCGGGCTTCACAGATACGCAGTATTTT. As protein: CASRRLAGFTDTQYF.

The rearrangement links TRBV5-4 to TRBJ2-2; TRBD1 might be the D (5 bases). The V gene lost 4 bases and the J gene lost 2 bases, with 15 bases spanning the gap. Germline CDR1 is SGHNT and CDR2 is YYREEE (reference sequence). The CDR3 spans 16 residues. CDR3 in DNA: TGTGCCAGCAGCCCCCAGAAGGGGCGAAACACCGGGGAGCTGTTTTTT. Translated: CASSPQKGRNTGELFF. Full variable domain (missing parts from reference TRBV5-4 and TRBJ2-2): ETGVTQSPTHLIKTRGQQVTLRCSSQSGHNTVSWYQQALGQGPQFIFQYYREEENGRGNFPPRFSGLQFPNYSSELNVNALELDDSALYLCASSPQKGRNTGELFFGEGSRLTVL.

The chain employs TRBV14 and TRBJ1-2, with D uncertain. The CDR3 extends over 14 amino acids. Trimming took 1 base from V and 7 from J, leaving 13 bases between them. Germline V gives CDR1 SGHDN, CDR2 FVKESK. CDR3 sequence reads: CASSQVGKLFGYTF. In nucleotides, the CDR3 is TGTGCCAGCAGCCAAGTGGGCAAGCTCTTTGGCTACACCTTC.

The chain employs TRBV19 and TRBJ2-2; D is possibly TRBD1 (7 bases). Germline V gives CDR1 LNHDA, CDR2 SQIVND (reference sequence). The CDR3 consists of 15 residues. The ends were cut back, 0 bases at V and 3 bases at J, with 8 bases in the middle. The CDR3 reads CASSIDRGDTGELFF. The DNA for the CDR3 is TGTGCCAGTAGTATAGACAGGGGGGACACCGGGGAGCTGTTTTTT.

The chain uses TRBV2 and TRBJ1-3; D perhaps matches TRBD1 (5 bases). Germline CDR1 and CDR2: SNHLY and FYNNEI. The CDR3 is 15 residues long. V was pared by 6 bases and J by 0 bases, with 12 bases between. The CDR3 region is CASRMGGISGNTIYF. The CDR3 nucleotides are TGTGCCAGCAGAATGGGGGGAATCTCTGGAAACACCATATATTTT.

The V call is TRBV6-5, the J call TRBJ2-7; TRBD1 matches at 7 bases. With V trimmed by 4 bases and J by 7 bases, 10 bases remained unmatched. This CDR3 comprises 14 residues. CDR1 MNHEY and CDR2 SVGAGI come from the germline V gene. The CDR3 region is CASSLGQPGAEQYF. DNA for the CDR3: TGTGCCAGCAGTTTGGGACAGCCCGGGGCAGAGCAGTACTTC.

This clone was seen once. The DNA for the CDR3 is TGTGCCGGAGGACTAGCAGCGAATGAGCAGTTCTTC. It translates to CAGGLAANEQFF. J is TRBJ2-1 and V is TRBV6-6; TRBD2 matches 8 bases. The CDR3 totals 12 residues. The germline V gene has CDR1 MNHNY and CDR2 SVGAGI (reference sequence). Losses at the gene ends were 11 bases for V and 7 bases for J; bases not matched to a gene: 7.

V and J are TRBV5-1 and TRBJ2-1; 11 bases are shared with TRBD2. The CDR3 is 15 residues long. J lost 7 bases, V lost 5 bases, and 8 bases had no gene match. CDR1 SGHRS and CDR2 YFSETQ come from the germline V gene. CDR3 DNA: TGCGCCAGCAGACCTGGGACTAGCGGACTTAATGAGCAGTTCTTC. It translates to CASRPGTSGLNEQFF. The variable domain in full, with the rest retrieved from reference TRBV5-1 and TRBJ2-1, is KAGVTQTPRYLIKTRGQQVTLSCSPISGHRSVSWYQQTPGQGLQFLFEYFSETQRNKGNFPGRFSGRQFSNSRSEMNVSTLELGDSALYLCASRPGTSGLNEQFFGPGTRLTVL.

This chain uses TRBV3-1 (or the pseudogene TRBV3-2) with TRBJ1-5; D not resolved. The CDR3 extends over 12 amino acids. Trimming left V 1 base short and J 11 bases short, with 9 bases between. Germline V CDR1 and CDR2: LGHDT, YNNKEL (reference sequence). In DNA form, the CDR3 reads TGTGCCAGCAGCCAAGGCGCCTCGGCCCAGCATTTT. This encodes CASSQGASAQHF.

V is TRBV10-3 and J is TRBJ2-5; D may be TRBD2 (6 bases). CDR1 is ENHRY and CDR2 is SYGVKD in the germline V gene. This CDR3 has 14 residues. Trimming removed 0 bases from V and 7 bases from J, with 12 bases in between. The CDR3 protein is CAISESRGGVTQYF. CDR3 bases: TGTGCCATCAGTGAGTCCCGGGGCGGGGTGACCCAGTACTTC.

The chain recombines TRBV5-4 with TRBJ2-4, with 9 bases identical to TRBD1. The CDR3 runs to 14 residues. V was clipped by 4 bases and J by 7 bases; unmatched bases: 6. Per germline, CDR1 SGHNT and CDR2 YYREEE (reference sequence). The CDR3 bases are TGTGCCAGCAGCAAGGACAGGGGCGGTAACATTCAGTACTTC. Residues: CASSKDRGGNIQYF.

The genes are TRBV29-1 and TRBJ2-7; the D is unclear. Trimming took off 2 bases at V and 4 bases at J, with 12 bases between the two ends. Looked up from germline, CDR1 is SQVTM and CDR2 is ANQGSEA. The CDR3 has 13 residues. CDR3 region: CSVEIGGVYEQYF. In nucleotides, the CDR3 is TGCAGCGTTGAAATCGGCGGAGTTTACGAGCAGTACTTC.

The genes are TRBV28 and TRBJ1-6; no firm D call. Trimming shortened V by 6 bases and J by 0 bases, and 9 bases separated the two germline ends. The CDR3 is 15 amino acids. The germline V gene encodes CDR1 MDHEN and CDR2 SYDVKM. CDR3 in DNA: TGTGCCAGCAGGAGGAAAAGCTCCTATAATTCACCCCTCCACTTT. Translated: CASRRKSSYNSPLHF.

The genes are TRBV7-9 and TRBJ2-3; TRBD2 is a possible D gene (5 bases). This CDR3 contains 14 residues. The germline V and J ends were trimmed by 5 bases and 3 bases, with 12 bases remaining between them. Germline CDR1 SEHNR, CDR2 FQNEAQ (reference sequence). CDR3 loop: CASSPREQTDTQYF. The CDR3 DNA is TGTGCCAGCAGCCCCCGGGAACAGACAGATACGCAGTATTTT.

This sequence joins TRBV29-1 and TRBJ2-5; 7 bases agree with TRBD1. The CDR3 extends over 15 amino acids. J lost 5 bases, V lost 3 bases, and 12 bases had no gene match. Per germline, CDR1 SQVTM and CDR2 ANQGSEA. The CDR3 DNA reads as TGCAGCGTTGACTCACAACAGGGGCGTAGGGAGACCCAGTACTTC. It translates to CSVDSQQGRRETQYF.

The chain employs TRBV18 and TRBJ1-2; D possibly corresponds to TRBD1 (6 bases). From germline, CDR1 is KGHSH and CDR2 LQKENI. V was pared by 4 bases and J by 8 bases, with 20 bases between. This CDR3 has 15 residues. CDR3 protein: CASSRRNQQGEGYTF. The CDR3, as DNA: TGTGCCAGCTCACGGAGGAACCAACAGGGAGAGGGCTACACCTTC.

The CDR3 loop is CASRQTGANTGELFF. The CDR3 region has the DNA TGTGCCAGCAGGCAGACAGGGGCGAACACCGGGGAGCTGTTTTTT. The chain couples TRBV6-6 to TRBJ2-2, with 8 bases identical to TRBD1. The CDR3 loop spans 15 amino acids. J was trimmed by 0 bases and V by 6 bases; bases with no gene match: 3. CDR1 is MNHNY, CDR2 SVGAGI, per germline (reference sequence).

Here the CDR3 reads CASSRSRTGGFYGYTF. CDR3 bases: TGTGCCAGCAGTCGAAGTCGGACAGGGGGCTTCTATGGCTACACCTTC. This chain uses TRBV28 with TRBJ1-2; TRBD1 matches 11 bases. With 5 bases clipped from V and 4 bases from J, the junction kept 9 bases outside the gene matches. Germline loops: CDR1 MDHEN, CDR2 SYDVKM. This CDR3 is 16 amino acids long.

The J gene is TRBJ2-3, the V gene TRBV10-3, with TRBD1 matching 9 bases. The germline CDR1 and CDR2 sequences are ENHRY and SYGVKD. The CDR3 consists of 14 residues. V lost 10 bases, J lost 1 base, and 6 bases stayed unmatched. DNA of the CDR3: TGTGCCACCAGGGACAGGGTAGGCACAGATACGCAGTATTTT. This codes for CATRDRVGTDTQYF.

CDR3 DNA sequence: TGTGCCAGCAGTCTGCGGGTGACAGGGTATGGCTACACCTTC. It encodes CASSLRVTGYGYTF. The V call is TRBV28, the J call TRBJ1-2; 7 nucleotides match TRBD1. The junction had 8 bases not matched to a gene; V was cut back by 5 bases and J by 5 bases. The CDR3 is 14 residues long. Germline CDR1 is MDHEN and CDR2 is SYDVKM.

The chain couples TRBV6-1 to TRBJ2-1; 11 positions match TRBD2. The CDR3 runs 16 residues. CDR1 and CDR2 (germline): MNHNS, SASEGT. Trimming cost V 1 base and J 12 bases; bases outside gene matches: 11. The CDR3 loop is CASSEVLSGRARGQFF. Here the CDR3 DNA reads TGTGCCAGCAGTGAAGTCCTTAGCGGGAGGGCCCGGGGGCAGTTCTTC.

V and J are TRBV7-2 and TRBJ1-3, with D perhaps TRBD1 (5 bases). The CDR3 loop spans 15 amino acids. Looked up from germline, CDR1 is SGHTA and CDR2 is FQGNSA. V lost 1 base to trimming and J lost 0 bases, with 7 bases between them. In DNA, the CDR3 is TGTGCCAGCAGCTTAGACAGGAGCTCTGGAAACACCATATATTTT. Translating gives CASSLDRSSGNTIYF.

The rearrangement joins TRBV7-9 to TRBJ1-4, with TRBD1 matching 7 bases. V was pared by 4 bases and J by 0 bases, with 5 bases of the junction left unmatched. Per the germline V gene, CDR1 is SEHNR and CDR2 is FQNEAQ (reference sequence). There are 16 residues in the CDR3. For the CDR3, the DNA is TGTGCCAGCAGCTGGAGTACAGGGGCAACTAATGAAAAACTGTTTTTT. It translates to CASSWSTGATNEKLFF.

The V gene is TRBV24-1, the J gene TRBJ1-5; D ambiguous. CDR3 size: 12 residues. V was trimmed by 0 bases and J by 11 bases, leaving 7 bases between them. From germline, CDR1 is KGHDR and CDR2 SFDVKD. CDR3 sequence: CATSDLWGAQHF. In nucleotides, the CDR3 is TGTGCCACCAGTGATTTGTGGGGAGCCCAGCATTTT.

The chain combines TRBV27 with TRBJ1-6; weak D call: TRBD1 (6 bases). V was clipped by 4 bases and J by 5 bases, with 9 bases between them. The CDR3 runs 14 residues. Germline lookup yields CDR1 MNHEY and CDR2 SMNVEV (reference sequence). The CDR3 loop is CASSWAGDNSPLHF. For the CDR3, the DNA is TGTGCCAGCAGTTGGGCAGGGGATAATTCACCCCTCCACTTT.

The chain has TRBV6-5 and TRBJ1-6; D call uncertain. The CDR3 extends over 16 amino acids. Trimming cost V 4 bases and J 7 bases, with 17 bases left between them. The germline gives CDR1 MNHEY, CDR2 SVGAGI. In DNA form, the CDR3 reads TGTGCCAGCAGTTGGCAGAAACCCCCGGGGAATTCACCCCTCCACTTT. Amino acid sequence: CASSWQKPPGNSPLHF.

V usage is TRBV4-1 and J usage is TRBJ1-2; TRBD1 matches 7 bases. This CDR3 is built from 15 residues. Trimming at V came to 6 bases and at J to 0 bases, leaving 7 bases not matched to a gene. The V gene's germline CDR1 is MGHRA and CDR2 YSYEKL. Written as DNA, the CDR3 is TGCGCCAGCAGGGGGGGACAGAACCCTAACTATGGCTACACCTTC. Protein product: CASRGGQNPNYGYTF.